Listed here are 21 T cell receptor beta chains from one sample, sequenced in a study of shared clonotypes between healthy human individuals. TCRdb's table, derived via immunoSEQ multiplex PCR, lists solely in-frame clones and lacks some. The table has around 2.5 million clones, 93% seen once; the top ten hold about 0.38%. Sequencing input: naive CD4+ T cells from PBMCs. Subset reported: CD45RA+ positively selected. Source of these receptors: a young man in good health. Some clones in this sample may be carry-over from other donors' samples.

The chain has TRBV7-3 and TRBJ2-2; D ambiguous. V was clipped by 0 bases and J by 2 bases, with 10 bases between them. Germline lookup yields CDR1 SGHTA and CDR2 FQGTGA. This CDR3 is built from 16 residues. CDR3 nucleotide sequence: TGTGCCAGCAGCTTAACGCGGCTTCAAAACACCGGGGAGCTGTTTTTT. This translates into CASSLTRLQNTGELFF. Complete variable domain (other parts from reference TRBV7-3 and TRBJ2-2): GAGVSQTPSNKVTEKGKYVELRCDPISGHTALYWYRQSLGQGPEFLIYFQGTGAADDSGLPNDRFFAVRPEGSVSTLKIQRTERGDSAVYLCASSLTRLQNTGELFFGEGSRLTVL.

The V gene is TRBV5-8, the J gene TRBJ2-2; TRBD2 matches at 7 bases. The CDR3 runs to 14 residues. The V segment lost 5 bases and the J segment 4 bases; nucleotides outside the gene matches: 5. Germline V gene data show CDR1 as SGHTS and CDR2 as YDEGEE. The CDR3 nucleotides are TGTGCCAGCAGTCAGGGACTAACCACCGGGGAGCTGTTTTTT. Its protein is CASSQGLTTGELFF.

The chain couples TRBV5-4 to TRBJ1-3; D may be TRBD1 (5 bases). Germline assignment: CDR1 SGHNT and CDR2 YYREEE (reference sequence). The CDR3 is 17 amino acids. Trimming took 0 bases from V and 1 from J, leaving 14 bases between them. The CDR3 DNA is TGTGCCAGCAGCTTGGGGCAGGGCGGGAATTCTGGAAACACCATATATTTT. Translation: CASSLGQGGNSGNTIYF.

The gene calls are TRBV18 and TRBJ2-3, with 9 bases matching TRBD2. Germline V lookup: CDR1 KGHSH, CDR2 LQKENI. J lost 0 bases, V lost 2 bases, and 6 bases had no gene match. The CDR3 extends over 17 amino acids. This chain's CDR3 is CASSPTLLAGSTDTQYF. The CDR3 DNA sequence: TGTGCCAGCTCACCAACCCTGCTAGCGGGGAGCACAGATACGCAGTATTTT.

This sequence joins TRBV19 and TRBJ2-3, with 13 bases matching TRBD2. The CDR3 runs to 19 residues. The ends lost 7 bases at V and 6 bases at J; junction bases unmatched: 19. CDR1 is LNHDA and CDR2 is SQIVND in the germline V gene (reference sequence). The CDR3 DNA reads as TGTGCCAGTACCCCGATCCTCGGGGGACTAGCGGGGCAGGGGGATACGCAGTATTTT. Protein: CASTPILGGLAGQGDTQYF. The full variable domain, its missing parts supplied by reference TRBV19 and TRBJ2-3, is DGGITQSPKYLFRKEGQNVTLSCEQNLNHDAMYWYRQDPGQGLRLIYYSQIVNDFQKGDIAEGYSVSREKKESFPLTVTSAQKNPTAFYLCASTPILGGLAGQGDTQYFGPGTRLTVL.

The chain carries TRBV29-1 and TRBJ1-2; no clear D. CDR3 size: 10 residues. CDR1 SQVTM and CDR2 ANQGSEA come from the germline V gene. CDR3 loop: CESGPDGYTF. CDR3 coding DNA: TGCGAGTCCGGGCCTGATGGCTACACCTTC.

The chain uses TRBV5-1 and TRBJ1-1; a possible D gene is TRBD1 (6 bases). With 3 bases removed from V and 0 bases from J, the gap between germline ends came to 24 bases. The germline V gene encodes CDR1 SGHRS and CDR2 YFSETQ. The CDR3 runs to 19 residues. This chain's CDR3 is CASSSDAWTARFMNTEAFF. The CDR3 nucleotides read TGCGCCAGCAGCTCGGACGCCTGGACAGCCCGATTCATGAACACTGAAGCTTTCTTT.

This clone was seen once. V is TRBV5-1 and J is TRBJ1-1, with a possible D match to TRBD1 (5 bases). CDR3 size: 14 residues. The ends were cut back, 0 bases at V and 7 bases at J, with 13 bases in the middle. Germline V CDR1 and CDR2: SGHRS, YFSETQ. The CDR3 is CASSLELRVDEAFF. In nucleotides, the CDR3 is TGCGCCAGCAGCTTGGAACTCAGGGTCGATGAAGCTTTCTTT.

V is TRBV5-1 and J is TRBJ2-7, with 11 bases lining up with TRBD2. This CDR3 spans 16 amino acids. J gave up 2 bases and V 5 bases, and 9 bases lay outside the gene matches. Per germline, CDR1 SGHRS and CDR2 YFSETQ. DNA of the CDR3: TGCGCCAGCAGACAGACTAGCGGGACTGCAGCCTACGAGCAGTACTTC. Its protein product is CASRQTSGTAAYEQYF.

V gene TRBV14 combines with J gene TRBJ2-5; 9 nucleotides agree with TRBD1. Trimming took 4 bases from V and 0 from J; bases not matched to a gene: 6. The CDR3 has 16 residues. The germline gives CDR1 SGHDN, CDR2 FVKESK. The DNA of the CDR3 is TGTGCCAGCAGCCCCTGGGACAGGGTGGACCAAGAGACCCAGTACTTC. Encoded protein: CASSPWDRVDQETQYF.

The rearrangement joins TRBV5-1 to TRBJ1-1, with no clear D. V lost 0 bases and J 1 base, leaving 10 bases between the germline ends. CDR1 and CDR2 from the germline V gene are SGHRS and YFSETQ. The CDR3 loop spans 15 amino acids. The CDR3 DNA sequence: TGCGCCAGCAGCTTGGGGTCCACGAGGAACACTGAAGCTTTCTTT. Protein product: CASSLGSTRNTEAFF.

A single count supports this clone. The CDR3 DNA follows: TGTGCCAGCAGTTACTCGAATCTTGAAGCTTTCTTT. Amino acids: CASSYSNLEAFF. The gene calls are TRBV6-5 and TRBJ1-1; D not resolved. Trimming stripped 0 bases from V and 7 bases from J, with 6 bases between. There are 12 residues in the CDR3. The germline CDR1 and CDR2 sequences are MNHEY and SVGAGI.

The chain recombines TRBV30 with TRBJ1-6; D gene unclear. This CDR3 comprises 13 residues. Germline V gene sequence: CDR1 GTSNPN, CDR2 SVGIG (reference sequence). V gave up 5 bases and J gave up 10 bases, with 15 bases separating them. CDR3 nucleotide sequence: TGTGCCTGGGTGCCTCCTTTGGGGTCACCCCTCCACTTT. Translating it yields CAWVPPLGSPLHF.

The rearrangement joins TRBV7-3 to TRBJ2-3; D is ambiguous. V lost 6 bases and J 2 bases, leaving 12 bases between the germline ends. Germline assignment: CDR1 SGHTA and CDR2 FQGTGA. The CDR3 consists of 14 residues. CDR3 nucleotide sequence: TGTGCCAGCAGTACGTCTTGGGCCACAGATACGCAGTATTTT. Its protein product is CASSTSWATDTQYF.

The chain joins TRBV10-3 to TRBJ2-7; 9 bases align to TRBD1. CDR1 is ENHRY, CDR2 SYGVKD, per germline. V lost 7 bases and J lost 12; bases outside the gene matches: 10. There are 12 residues in the CDR3. CDR3 nucleotides: TGTGCCATCAAGGATAGGGGACAGGGCCCGTACTTC. Translated: CAIKDRGQGPYF.

The chain uses TRBV25-1 and TRBJ1-1, with D possibly matching TRBD1 (6 bases). Germline loops: CDR1 MGHDK, CDR2 SYGVNS. The CDR3 has 13 residues. V lost 5 bases, J lost 4 bases, and 11 bases lay in between. The CDR3, as DNA: TGTGCCAGCAGTCTAGGGGGGGCCACTGAAGCTTTCTTT. Its translation: CASSLGGATEAFF.

This chain connects TRBV28 to TRBJ2-7; 8 nucleotides match TRBD1. Germline CDR1 MDHEN, CDR2 SYDVKM. The CDR3 sequence is 14 residues long. V gave up 7 bases and J gave up 2 bases; unmatched junction bases: 7. The chain's CDR3 is CASIGTGATYEQYF. CDR3 DNA sequence: TGTGCCAGCATCGGGACAGGAGCAACCTACGAGCAGTACTTC.

This rearrangement joins TRBV5-4 to TRBJ1-2; D remains unclear. The CDR3 totals 15 residues. Per the germline V gene, CDR1 is SGHNT and CDR2 is YYREEE (reference sequence). Trimming cost V 0 bases and J 3 bases, with 12 bases left between them. In DNA, the CDR3 is TGTGCCAGCAGCTTGGCGGTAATGGGAGACTATGGCTACACCTTC. Translated: CASSLAVMGDYGYTF.

The CDR3 is CASSLGFLRGDTQYF. CDR3 coding DNA: TGTGCCAGCAGTTTGGGATTCCTGAGGGGGGATACGCAGTATTTT. The rearrangement links TRBV6-5 to TRBJ2-3, with D possibly being TRBD1 (6 bases). The V gene lost 4 bases and the J gene lost 6 bases, with 17 bases spanning the gap. Germline values: CDR1 MNHEY, CDR2 SVGAGI. The CDR3 is 15 amino acids.

This chain's CDR3 is CASSSDGINEQFF. The CDR3 coding sequence is TGTGCCAGCAGCTCAGACGGAATAAATGAGCAGTTCTTC. This chain links TRBV7-6 with TRBJ2-1; no clear D gene. Per the germline V gene, CDR1 is SGHVS and CDR2 is FNYEAQ. Between the trimmed V and J ends, which lost 4 bases and 7 bases, there was a span of 11 bases. CDR3 size: 13 residues.

The rearrangement joins TRBV5-1 to TRBJ2-1; tentatively, D is TRBD2 (5 bases). The CDR3 is 11 residues long. CDR1 is SGHRS and CDR2 is YFSETQ in the germline V gene. V dropped 4 bases and J dropped 9 bases, with 8 bases sitting between them. DNA of the CDR3: TGCGCCAGCAGCCCCGGAGGTGAGCAGTTCTTC. Its protein product is CASSPGGEQFF.